This T cell receptor beta chain was recovered during a study of radiation and T cells in renal cell carcinoma. Described time point: blood 4 weeks post-SBRT, at nephrectomy. The sample's treatment: 15 Gy SBRT to primary tumor, nephrectomy 4 weeks later. The tumor was a clear cell renal cell carcinoma. Data came from immunoSEQ multiplex PCR; TCRdb stores just in-frame clones and leaves some out. The data hold over 25,000 clones, with 65% to 85% observed a single time. Source: blood, taken from a patient whose treatment included radiotherapy and nephrectomy. The origin of this receptor is a man aged 55 to 70 with renal cell carcinoma.

The CDR3 DNA follows: TGTGCCAGCAAGATCCGGGACAGTCATGAAAAACTGTTTTTT. Translated, it gives CASKIRDSHEKLFF. V is TRBV19 and J is TRBJ1-4; 7 bases are a match to TRBD1. J lost 6 bases, V lost 9 bases, and 10 bases had no gene match. CDR3 length: 14 amino acids. Germline V gene data show CDR1 as LNHDA and CDR2 as SQIVND (reference sequence).